This T cell receptor (beta chain) was profiled in a study of CD8+ T cells in alopecia areata (dated by TCRdb to 2016 to 2019). With regard to the full study: The treated patients took part in an open-label pilot trial in which moderate-to-severe alopecia areata was treated with oral tofacitinib at 5 to 10 mg twice daily. TCRbeta CDR3 regions were amplified by immunoSEQ multiplex PCR using 35 Vbeta forward and 13 Jbeta reverse primers. The RNA source kit depended on sample type: the PAXgene miRNA kit for fixed scalp, the miRNeasy kit for PBMCs, and the RNeasy kit for mouse skin. Biopsies were taken from tofacitinib-treated patients at baseline and at 4 and 24 weeks of treatment, and a later scalp biopsy was taken in several of the tofacitinib-treated patients. Scalp clonality was compared among normal scalp (n=4), patchy alopecia areata scalp (n=8), and alopecia totalis/universalis scalp (n=8). Tofacitinib was administered for 6 to 18 months, and 6 months of follow-up off drug were then conducted to assess delayed response and recurrence. The study used high-throughput TCRbeta sequencing to examine T cell clonal expansion in alopecia areata, in both the C3H/HeJ mouse model and human patients. Disease severity in treated patients was measured with the SALT score, which quantifies the percentage of affected scalp surface area. In humans, TCRbeta sequencing was performed on scalp tissue and on sorted CD4+ and CD8+ peripheral blood T cells from healthy controls and from patients with patchy or totalis/universalis alopecia areata. Study-level results and caveats: Because the treated cohort was small and had just a single nonresponder, larger studies are needed to establish links between baseline CD8+ expansion and response. TCR sequences shared between patients were less clear than in mice, possibly partly because of HLA diversity in the patient population. Lesional scalp, especially in alopecia totalis/universalis, showed higher clonality and more expanded CD8+ clones than normal scalp, suggesting antigenic drive. Scalp TCR repertoire analysis is complicated because resident alphabeta T cells in normal human skin are also sequenced, whereas mouse skin is dominated by gammadelta T cells. Tofacitinib significantly lowered scalp clonality and the number of expanded CD8+ clones among the top 100 scalp clones. During tofacitinib treatment, many expanded lesional clones stuck around in both scalp and blood, and this persistence may partly explain why relapse happens after treatment is stopped.

Comment on this clone: No cognate antigen has been identified for it. Nothing much larger sits one base from this clone, and base qualities are not available.

The time point label for this specimen denotes: more than 3 weeks on oral tofacitinib. This specimen's treatment or condition label, interpreted: oral pan-JAK inhibitor, 5-10 mg twice daily. From alopecia areata patients, peripheral blood was collected along with lesional scalp punch biopsies. PBMCs were separated by density centrifugation and stained for CD3, CD4 and CD8, after which CD4+ and CD8+ T cells were sorted on a FACSAria. Library method: the immunoSEQ multiplex PCR assay. RNA was extracted from all samples and reverse transcribed into cDNA, which served as template for TCR sequencing. First-strand cDNA was synthesized with SuperScript III using a 2:1 mix of oligo-dT and random hexamers. A synthetic immune receptor repertoire was used to measure amplification bias, and any remaining bias was corrected computationally. On the authors' methods: Raw reads were preprocessed to remove errors, and CDR3 was defined according to IMGT conventions as the region from the conserved cysteine to phenylalanine. Clonality was computed as 1 minus the Shannon entropy, with the entropy normalized by log2 of the number of productive unique TCRs. Whether scalp clones were CD4 or CD8 was inferred by matching scalp TCRbeta sequences against CD4 and CD8 repertoires sorted from blood. Held by TCRdb, this immuneACCESS table contains in-frame sequences only and omits some clones. Under half of the omission traces to an unresolved V gene where checked; the cause of the rest is unknown. The DNA was the basis for D and trimming; V, J and clone size are from that table. The sample table lists around 120,000 clones, around 63% of them with a count of one. The ten largest make up more than 5.5% of the sample.

The TCR comes from a human donor with alopecia areata. Sequencing used CD4+ T cells sorted from blood, obtained at week 4, from a patient treated with tofacitinib.

The CDR3 region: CSVPSLEPSTDTQYF. The nucleotide sequence is TGCAGCGTCCCTTCTCTAGAGCCGAGCACAGATACGCAGTATTTT. The rearrangement combines TRBV29-1 with TRBJ2-3, with the D gene not confidently named. CDR1 and CDR2 are drawn from the germline V gene: SQVTM, ANQGSEA. The CDR3 goes from the cysteine to the phenylalanine over 15 residues. Kept here is only the CDR3 DNA, which spans 45 bases and is read in frame from base 1. V and J lose 6 bases and 0 bases, and a span of 16 bases separates them.